The 2 T cell receptor beta chains reported below all come from one sample, sequenced in a study of T cell clonotyping in hematopoietic cell transplantation. Sequenced by immunoSEQ multiplex PCR; TCRdb stores in-frame clones only, minus some. The sample carries about 5,300 clones, around 27% recorded once. Specimen: peripheral blood mononuclear cells, collected 180 days after allogeneic stem cell transplant. The receptor source for this set is a male patient between 35 and 55 years old who had an allogeneic stem cell transplant from an unrelated donor, so the T cells may come from the graft donor. Some clones in this sample may be carry-over from other donors' samples.

The chain is built from TRBV30 and TRBJ2-2; D call uncertain. The CDR3 is 15 amino acids. With 2 bases removed from V and 4 bases from J, the gap between germline ends came to 14 bases. Germline CDR1 and CDR2: GTSNPN and SVGIG (reference sequence). This CDR3 reads CAWSLGSSGTGELFF. As DNA, the CDR3 is TGTGCCTGGAGTTTAGGTTCATCGGGCACCGGGGAGCTGTTTTTT.

This chain connects TRBV30 to TRBJ1-4; possible D gene TRBD1, 5 bases. CDR3 length equals 15 residues. Per the germline V gene, CDR1 is GTSNPN and CDR2 is SVGIG (reference sequence). V was cut by 2 bases and J by 3 bases, with 13 bases left in between. The CDR3 region is CAWSTRLGANEKLFF. The CDR3 DNA reads as TGTGCCTGGAGTACTCGACTAGGGGCTAATGAAAAACTGTTTTTT.